Sequencing of this T cell receptor (beta chain) was carried out in a study of T cell changes during pregnancy in multiple sclerosis (dated by TCRdb to the late 2010s). For the wider study: The study examined how the T cell repertoire changed over the course of pregnancy in women with multiple sclerosis.

Comments on this clone: The antigen it binds to is not known. Qualities for individual bases were not recorded, and no much larger clone is one base off.

Library method: the immunoSEQ multiplex PCR assay. The source is immuneACCESS, and TCRdb retained only in-frame sequences with V and J called. Part of the clones is not carried over; for the studies checked, unresolved V genes explain less than half of this, and the remainder is unexplained. This sample comprises approximately 40,000 clones, 85% to 90% of them detected only once. The top ten hold 0.56% of the sample. Reading the germline V gene (reference sequence) gives CDR1 SGHNT and CDR2 YYREEE. V loses 2 bases, J loses 6 bases, and the germline ends lie 11 bases apart. From cysteine to phenylalanine, the CDR3 is 14 amino acids long. The CDR3 DNA has 42 bases and is translated from base 1.

The source of this sequence is a female donor with multiple sclerosis, enrolled in a pregnancy study. The material was CD4+ T cells from peripheral blood mononuclear cells, obtained before pregnancy. The chain is encoded by TRBV5-4 joined to TRBJ2-2; TRBD1 is possibly the D segment (5 matching bases). The CDR3 protein: CASSFQGAAGELFF. The nucleotides read TGTGCCAGCAGCTTCCAGGGTGCGGCCGGGGAGCTGTTTTTT.